One and the same sample provided the 23 T cell receptor beta chains below, sequenced in a study of blood T cell repertoires in COVID-19. Repertoires were generated with immunoSEQ multiplex PCR, while TCRdb's copy carries only in-frame clones and drops some. The repertoire holds 430,000 or so clones, with 70% to 90% as singletons. The sequencing input was peripheral blood. The receptors were gathered from a man between 18 and 35 years old with COVID-19, enrolled during active disease.

The V gene is TRBV7-8, the J gene TRBJ2-1; 13 nucleotides agree with TRBD2. Germline V gene sequence: CDR1 SGHVS, CDR2 FQNEAQ. The CDR3 is 15 residues long. J lost 5 bases, V lost 6 bases, and 4 bases had no gene match. CDR3: CASSKTSGGDNEQFF. DNA of the CDR3: TGTGCCAGCAGTAAAACTAGCGGGGGGGACAATGAGCAGTTCTTC.

The chain uses TRBV7-9 and TRBJ1-2; no reliable D call. In germline, CDR1 is SEHNR, CDR2 FQNEAQ (reference sequence). The ends were cut back, 2 bases at V and 7 bases at J, with 17 bases in the middle. The CDR3 has 15 amino acids. Written as DNA, the CDR3 is TGTGCCAGCAGCTTAAGTGAGGGTACCTCTGTTGGCTACACCTTC. It specifies CASSLSEGTSVGYTF. Full variable domain (remainder filled in from reference TRBV7-9 and TRBJ1-2): DTGVSQNPRHKITKRGQNVTFRCDPISEHNRLYWYRQTLGQGPEFLTYFQNEAQLEKSRLLSDRFSAERPKGSFSTLEIQRTEQGDSAMYLCASSLSEGTSVGYTFGSGTRLTVV.

This sequence joins TRBV5-1 and TRBJ2-5; 11 positions agree with TRBD1. Germline CDR1 and CDR2: SGHRS and YFSETQ. After removal of 0 bases from V and 4 bases from J, the junction contained 5 bases not matched to a gene. The CDR3 totals 16 residues. The CDR3 is CASSLDGTGGGETQYF. CDR3 in DNA: TGCGCCAGCAGCTTGGACGGGACAGGGGGAGGAGAGACCCAGTACTTC.

J is TRBJ2-7 and V is TRBV7-6; maybe TRBD2 (6 bases). V lost 5 bases to trimming and J lost 0 bases, with 14 bases between them. Germline lookup yields CDR1 SGHVS and CDR2 FNYEAQ. The CDR3 is made up of 15 amino acids. CDR3 in DNA: TGTGCCAGCAGCAAGGGGACTCCGAGCTCCTACGAGCAGTACTTC. It codes for CASSKGTPSSYEQYF. Together with reference TRBV7-6 and TRBJ2-7, the CDR3 gives the full variable domain: GAGVSQSPRYKVTKRGQDVALRCDPISGHVSLYWYRQALGQGPEFLTYFNYEAQQDKSGLPNDRFSAERPEGSISTLTIQRTEQRDSAMYRCASSKGTPSSYEQYFGPGTRLTVT.

This clone occurred a few times. The chain combines TRBV12-5 with TRBJ1-5, with 8 bases fitting TRBD1. The CDR3 extends over 15 amino acids. Germline lookup yields CDR1 LGHNT and CDR2 FRNRAP. V was pared by 1 base and J by 6 bases, with 5 bases of the junction left unmatched. CDR3 DNA: TGTGCTAGTGGTTTGGGACCGGACAGGGCTCAGCCCCAGCATTTT. Its translation: CASGLGPDRAQPQHF.

The J gene is TRBJ2-1, the V gene TRBV7-8; the D is unclear. This CDR3 comprises 14 residues. V lost 5 bases and J 6 bases, leaving 14 bases between the germline ends. CDR1 is SGHVS, CDR2 FQNEAQ, per germline. CDR3 DNA sequence: TGTGCCAGCAGCCCCTTTGAGCGCGGCAATGAGCAGTTCTTC. Its protein is CASSPFERGNEQFF.

This clone showed up just a few times. V usage is TRBV10-1 and J usage is TRBJ2-4; TRBD2 aligns across 7 bases. CDR1 is WNHNN, CDR2 SYGVQD, per germline (reference sequence). With 10 bases clipped from V and 3 bases from J, the junction kept 6 bases outside the gene matches. The CDR3 is 13 residues long. CDR3 residues: CATGTNYKNIQYF. The CDR3 nucleotides read TGCGCCACAGGGACTAATTACAAAAACATTCAGTACTTC.

This clone has only one observation. The rearrangement links TRBV7-9 to TRBJ2-3; 9 positions agree with TRBD2. CDR3 length: 15 residues. The V and J ends lost 3 bases and 5 bases, in that order; junction bases with no gene match: 6. CDR1 SEHNR and CDR2 FQNEAQ come from the germline V gene (reference sequence). The CDR3 nucleotides read TGTGCCAGCAGCTTTGCGGGGGGGAAGCTAGATACGCAGTATTTT. Its protein is CASSFAGGKLDTQYF. Full variable domain (outside the CDR3, taken from reference TRBV7-9 and TRBJ2-3): DTGVSQNPRHKITKRGQNVTFRCDPISEHNRLYWYRQTLGQGPEFLTYFQNEAQLEKSRLLSDRFSAERPKGSFSTLEIQRTEQGDSAMYLCASSFAGGKLDTQYFGPGTRLTVL.

The chain combines TRBV6-6 with TRBJ2-1, with 8 bases fitting TRBD1. CDR1 is MNHNY and CDR2 is SVGAGI in the germline V gene (reference sequence). This CDR3 is built from 16 residues. J lost 9 bases, V lost 5 bases, and 15 bases had no gene match. The CDR3 spells CASSNLQGVVNGEQFF. CDR3 in DNA: TGTGCCAGCAGTAACTTACAGGGGGTTGTAAACGGTGAGCAGTTCTTC.

This chain joins TRBV13 and TRBJ2-3, with 10 bases fitting TRBD2. CDR1 and CDR2 from the germline V gene are PRHDT and FYEKMQ (reference sequence). The V segment lost 5 bases and the J segment 5 bases; nucleotides outside the gene matches: 13. The CDR3 contains 17 residues. Written as DNA, the CDR3 is TGTGCCAGCAGCCCCTTATCCAGCGGGGGGGCCGTAGATACGCAGTATTTT. It codes for CASSPLSSGGAVDTQYF.

This clone has only a few counts. V gene TRBV9 combines with J gene TRBJ1-3; perhaps TRBD1 as D (5 bases). Germline V gene data show CDR1 as SGDLS and CDR2 as YYNGEE. The CDR3 sequence is 12 residues long. The V end was cut by 7 bases, the J end by 6 bases, with 11 bases between. CDR3 nucleotide sequence: TGTGCCAGCGCTTCCAGGGCAAACACCATATATTTT. Translated, it gives CASASRANTIYF.

J is TRBJ2-3 and V is TRBV25-1; D uncertain. The CDR3 spans 14 residues. Germline assignment: CDR1 MGHDK and CDR2 SYGVNS. Trimming removed 1 base at V and 2 bases at J, with 7 bases between. The CDR3 reads CASSESRATDTQYF. CDR3 DNA sequence: TGTGCCAGCAGTGAATCGAGAGCCACAGATACGCAGTATTTT.

The V and J genes are TRBV19 and TRBJ2-2; possibly TRBD2 for D (6 bases). V gave up 4 bases and J gave up 4 bases, with 7 bases separating them. Germline V lookup: CDR1 LNHDA, CDR2 SQIVND (reference sequence). The CDR3 length is 13 residues. CDR3: CASSTGLTGELFF. CDR3 bases: TGTGCCAGTAGTACGGGACTCACCGGGGAGCTGTTTTTT. Full variable domain (missing parts from reference TRBV19 and TRBJ2-2): DGGITQSPKYLFRKEGQNVTLSCEQNLNHDAMYWYRQDPGQGLRLIYYSQIVNDFQKGDIAEGYSVSREKKESFPLTVTSAQKNPTAFYLCASSTGLTGELFFGEGSRLTVL.

The chain is built from TRBV3-1 (or the pseudogene TRBV3-2) and TRBJ1-1, with 9 bases that match TRBD1. V lost 5 bases, J lost 3 bases, and 4 bases stayed unmatched. This CDR3 comprises 14 residues. CDR1 is LGHDT and CDR2 is YNNKEL in the germline V gene (reference sequence). CDR3 region: CASSSRDRDTEAFF. The CDR3 nucleotides read TGTGCCAGCAGCTCCCGGGACAGGGACACTGAAGCTTTCTTT.

The rearrangement uses TRBV5-8 and TRBJ2-5; TRBD2 matches 10 bases. Germline-derived CDR1 and CDR2 are SGHTS and YDEGEE. This CDR3 contains 15 residues. With V trimmed by 4 bases and J by 1 base, 4 bases remained unmatched. The CDR3: CASSPGLAVQETQYF. CDR3 bases: TGTGCCAGCAGCCCAGGACTAGCGGTCCAAGAGACCCAGTACTTC.

This clone was seen once. This sequence joins TRBV7-8 and TRBJ2-7; 7 nucleotides align to TRBD1. The CDR3 has 12 residues. CDR1 SGHVS and CDR2 FQNEAQ come from the germline V gene. V shed 5 bases and J 7 bases; nucleotides not matched to a gene: 5. The CDR3 spells CASSLRTGEQYF. CDR3 coding DNA: TGTGCCAGCAGCCTGAGGACAGGAGAGCAGTACTTC.

This clone was counted once. The rearrangement links TRBV7-6 to TRBJ2-3; tentatively, D is TRBD1 (5 bases). CDR1 and CDR2 (germline): SGHVS, FNYEAQ. This CDR3 contains 13 residues. V was clipped by 5 bases and J by 2 bases, with 8 bases between them. CDR3 loop: CASSPGLTDTQYF. The CDR3 coding sequence is TGTGCCAGCAGCCCAGGGCTCACAGATACGCAGTATTTT.

The rearrangement uses TRBV5-1 and TRBJ2-5; 9 bases are shared with TRBD1. Germline trimming cut 3 bases from V and 5 bases from J; bases unmatched to any gene: 5. The CDR3 covers 14 residues. Germline CDR1 reads SGHRS; CDR2 reads YFSETQ. The CDR3 DNA is TGCGCCAGCAGCTCCCGGGACAGGGCCGAGACCCAGTACTTC. Translating gives CASSSRDRAETQYF.

CDR3 coding DNA: TGTGCCAGCAGTGACTCGTACGGGGGAAACACCGGGGAGCTGTTTTTT. Translating gives CASSDSYGGNTGELFF. This chain connects TRBV6-4 to TRBJ2-2; weak D call: TRBD2 (6 bases). The germline V gene encodes CDR1 MRHNA and CDR2 SNTAGT. V gave up 0 bases and J gave up 2 bases, with 10 bases separating them. This CDR3 is 16 amino acids long.

This chain links TRBV7-2 with TRBJ2-1; TRBD1 agrees at 9 bases. CDR1 and CDR2 from the germline V gene are SGHTA and FQGNSA. J gave up 7 bases and V 7 bases, and 5 bases lay outside the gene matches. CDR3 size: 13 residues. The CDR3 DNA reads as TGTGCCAGCACCCTACAGGGGGCAAATGAGCAGTTCTTC. Translation gives CASTLQGANEQFF.

The rearrangement joins TRBV18 to TRBJ2-7, with 8 bases that match TRBD2. V dropped 3 bases and J dropped 2; count of bases not matched to a gene: 6. Germline loops: CDR1 KGHSH, CDR2 LQKENI. There are 15 residues in the CDR3. CDR3 amino acids: CASSPSAGGTYEQYF. DNA of the CDR3: TGTGCCAGCTCACCGTCGGCGGGAGGTACCTACGAGCAGTACTTC. Complete variable domain (other parts from reference TRBV18 and TRBJ2-7): NAGVMQNPRHLVRRRGQEARLRCSPMKGHSHVYWYRQLPEEGLKFMVYLQKENIIDESGMPKERFSAEFPKEGPSILRIQQVVRGDSAAYFCASSPSAGGTYEQYFGPGTRLTVT.

V usage is TRBV3-1 (or the pseudogene TRBV3-2) and J usage is TRBJ1-5; tentatively, D is TRBD1 (6 bases). The CDR3 spans 14 residues. The germline gives CDR1 LGHDT, CDR2 YNNKEL (reference sequence). Between the trimmed V and J ends, which lost 1 base and 2 bases, there was a span of 6 bases. The CDR3 reads CASSQGGRNQPQHF. The CDR3 nucleotides are TGTGCCAGCAGCCAAGGGGGGCGCAATCAGCCCCAGCATTTT.

The chain carries TRBV4-1 and TRBJ2-3, with 9 bases fitting TRBD2. The CDR3 totals 17 residues. Trimming removed 6 bases from V and 0 bases from J; junction bases left unmatched: 10. Germline V CDR1 and CDR2: MGHRA, YSYEKL. The CDR3 DNA follows: TGCGCCAGCAGGCTAAGCGGGGGGCGATCTAGCACAGATACGCAGTATTTT. Protein product: CASRLSGGRSSTDTQYF.